One and the same sample provided the 21 T cell receptor beta chains below, sequenced in a study of regulatory T cells in long-lasting Graves disease. CDR3 regions were amplified by Arm-PCR using iRepertoire HTBI primers to build TCR beta libraries. TCRdb reprocessed the multiplex PCR reads with MiXCR, giving one entry per CDR3 protein. The table includes some 300,000 distinct CDR3 sequences, under 25% detected once. Time point in this sample: persistent/refractory GD, antithyroid drugs over 5 years with positive TRAb. PBMCs were the source of the RNA used for TCR sequencing. This specimen was peripheral blood mononuclear cells (PBMCs), taken when the disease was refractory, from a patient treated with antithyroid drugs. The source of these receptors is a female donor with Graves disease.

A few counts support this clonotype. This chain connects TRBV19 to TRBJ2-7, with TRBD1 as a possible D gene (5 bases). V lost 5 bases to trimming and J lost 4 bases, with 18 bases between them. The CDR3 is 15 amino acids. Germline CDR1 LNHDA, CDR2 SQIVND (reference sequence). The CDR3 bases are TGTGCCAGTAGTGACAGTGGAGCGTCTACGTACGAGCAGTACTTC. It yields the protein CASSDSGASTYEQYF.

This clonotype was seen a few times. The chain couples TRBV19 to TRBJ1-5, with a weak D call TRBD1 (6 bases). Trimming cost V 3 bases and J 4 bases, with 16 bases left between them. Germline V gene sequence: CDR1 LNHDA, CDR2 SQIVND (reference sequence). The CDR3 has 16 amino acids. The CDR3 protein is CASSIVARGGNQPQHF. DNA for the CDR3: TGTGCCAGTAGTATCGTCGCAAGGGGGGGTAATCAGCCCCAGCATTTT.

CDR3 amino acids: CAISEVAGVNTGELFF. The CDR3 DNA sequence: TGTGCCATCAGTGAAGTTGCGGGAGTGAATACCGGGGAGCTGTTTTTT. This rearrangement joins TRBV10-3 to TRBJ2-2; 7 bases match TRBD2. The germline gives CDR1 ENHRY, CDR2 SYGVKD. CDR3 size: 16 residues. Trimming removed 3 bases from V and 5 bases from J; junction bases left unmatched: 9.

In this sample, this clonotype turned up a few times. The rearrangement links TRBV29-1 to TRBJ1-3; D not certain. This CDR3 comprises 13 residues. Trimming cost V 4 bases and J 4 bases, with 11 bases left between them. Germline loops: CDR1 SQVTM, CDR2 ANQGSEA. Written as DNA, the CDR3 is TGCAGCGTTGTTACGGTGGGAGGAAACACCATATATTTT. It encodes CSVVTVGGNTIYF. The variable domain in full, completed from reference TRBV29-1 and TRBJ1-3, reads SAVISQKPSRDICQRGTSLTIQCQVDSQVTMMFWYRQQPGQSLTLIATANQGSEATYESGFVIDKFPISRPNLTFSTLTVSNMSPEDSSIYLCSVVTVGGNTIYFGEGSWLTVV.

The J gene is TRBJ1-2, the V gene TRBV7-9; D uncertain. The germline V and J ends were trimmed by 6 bases and 1 base, with 12 bases remaining between them. The CDR3 spans 14 residues. Germline lookup yields CDR1 SEHNR and CDR2 FQNEAQ (reference sequence). The DNA of the CDR3 is TGTGCCAGCAGGAAAGAGGGTCGTAACTATGGCTACACCTTC. Its protein is CASRKEGRNYGYTF. Full variable domain (remainder filled in from reference TRBV7-9 and TRBJ1-2): DTGVSQNPRHKITKRGQNVTFRCDPISEHNRLYWYRQTLGQGPEFLTYFQNEAQLEKSRLLSDRFSAERPKGSFSTLEIQRTEQGDSAMYLCASRKEGRNYGYTFGSGTRLTVV.

This clonotype was found many times. The genes are TRBV16 and TRBJ2-7; D gene unclear. Germline lookup yields CDR1 KGHSY and CDR2 FQNENV. The CDR3 loop spans 12 amino acids. V dropped 4 bases and J dropped 5 bases, with 9 bases sitting between them. CDR3 nucleotides: TGTGCCAGCAGCCTACAGTGGCACGAGCAGTACTTC. Protein: CASSLQWHEQYF.

This chain connects TRBV30 to TRBJ2-4; TRBD1 matches at 8 bases. The CDR3 covers 12 residues. CDR1 and CDR2 (germline): GTSNPN, SVGIG (reference sequence). The V and J ends lost 5 bases and 7 bases, in that order; junction bases with no gene match: 4. The CDR3 DNA reads as TGTGCCTGGCAGGGGGCGAAGAACATTCAGTACTTC. This codes for CAWQGAKNIQYF.

The chain's CDR3 is CASTIKGVAGALTDTQYF. The CDR3 DNA reads TGTGCCAGCACCATTAAGGGAGTAGCGGGAGCACTCACAGATACGCAGTATTTT. The V and J genes are TRBV7-9 and TRBJ2-3, with 9 nucleotides matching TRBD2. The CDR3 loop spans 18 amino acids. Germline CDR1 and CDR2: SEHNR and FQNEAQ (reference sequence). Trimming took 7 bases from V and 2 from J; bases not matched to a gene: 16.

This sequence joins TRBV24-1 and TRBJ2-7; D is unclear. V shed 3 bases and J shed 1 base, with 6 bases lying between them. This CDR3 is 13 amino acids long. Germline V gene sequence: CDR1 KGHDR, CDR2 SFDVKD. The CDR3 sequence is CATSDPTSYEQYF. DNA for the CDR3: TGTGCCACCAGTGATCCAACTTCCTACGAGCAGTACTTC.

This clonotype has just a few counts. The V and J genes are TRBV7-9 and TRBJ1-6; D possibly corresponds to TRBD1 (5 bases). The length of the CDR3 is 15 residues. V was shortened by 5 bases and J by 5 bases, with 13 bases between the two germline ends. Germline CDR1 SEHNR, CDR2 FQNEAQ (reference sequence). The CDR3: CASSPRTPDNSPLHF. CDR3 nucleotide sequence: TGTGCCAGCAGCCCAAGGACACCAGATAATTCACCCCTCCACTTT.

In its sample, this clonotype was seen a few times. The chain is built from TRBV9 and TRBJ2-7; 9 positions match TRBD2. CDR1 SGDLS and CDR2 YYNGEE come from the germline V gene. This CDR3 comprises 15 residues. Losses at the gene ends were 0 bases for V and 2 bases for J; bases not matched to a gene: 3. CDR3 in amino acids: CASSVEAGGPYEQYF. The DNA for the CDR3 is TGTGCCAGCAGCGTAGAAGCGGGAGGCCCCTACGAGCAGTACTTC.

This clonotype was counted a single time. The rearrangement links TRBV12-3 or TRBV12-4 to TRBJ1-2; the match to TRBD1 covers 7 bases. This CDR3 is 13 amino acids long. J was trimmed by 7 bases and V by 7 bases; bases with no gene match: 9. As DNA, the CDR3 is TGTGCCAGCAACCCACAGGGGCGGGGTGGCTACACCTTC. As protein: CASNPQGRGGYTF.

The table lists this clonotype with many counts. This chain joins TRBV28 and TRBJ1-6; 9 nucleotides align to TRBD1. Unmatched junction bases numbered 6, after V lost 6 bases and J lost 3 bases. The germline gives CDR1 MDHEN, CDR2 SYDVKM. The CDR3 loop spans 16 amino acids. CDR3 DNA sequence: TGTGCCAGCAGCTCTGGACAGGGGAACTATAATTCACCCCTCCACTTT. Residues: CASSSGQGNYNSPLHF.

This clonotype has a count of ten or more. The chain employs TRBV6-1 and TRBJ2-5; the D gene could be TRBD1 or TRBD2 (5 bases each). The germline V gene encodes CDR1 MNHNS and CDR2 SASEGT. The CDR3 covers 15 residues. Trimming took 4 bases from V and 2 from J, leaving 14 bases between them. The CDR3 bases are TGTGCCAGCAGTGCCCAGGGAGCTATGCAAGAGACCCAGTACTTC. Translated: CASSAQGAMQETQYF.

The table lists this clonotype with many counts. This chain joins TRBV28 and TRBJ2-7; weak D call: TRBD2 (6 bases). V dropped 2 bases and J dropped 4 bases, with 12 bases sitting between them. This CDR3 has 14 residues. CDR1 is MDHEN and CDR2 is SYDVKM in the germline V gene. CDR3 sequence (DNA): TGTGCCAGCAGTTTACCAATAGCGGCATACGAGCAGTACTTC. It encodes CASSLPIAAYEQYF.

This clonotype occurred many times. V gene TRBV15 combines with J gene TRBJ2-6; 12 nucleotides line up with TRBD2. CDR3 length: 19 residues. From germline, CDR1 is LNHNV and CDR2 YYDKDF (reference sequence). J was trimmed by 2 bases and V by 2 bases; bases with no gene match: 7. The CDR3 reads CATSRPGLAGLAGANVLTF. The CDR3 DNA sequence: TGTGCCACCAGCAGACCTGGACTAGCGGGACTGGCTGGGGCCAACGTCCTGACTTTC.

This clonotype was seen many times. The chain employs TRBV18 and TRBJ1-2; D is unresolved. The CDR3 has 15 residues. The V gene lost 1 base and the J gene lost 2 bases, with 11 bases spanning the gap. Germline assignment: CDR1 KGHSH and CDR2 LQKENI. The CDR3 reads CASSPRQRENYGYTF. As DNA, the CDR3 is TGTGCCAGCTCACCACGCCAGAGGGAGAACTATGGCTACACCTTC. The whole variable domain, filled in from reference TRBV18 and TRBJ1-2, reads NAGVMQNPRHLVRRRGQEARLRCSPMKGHSHVYWYRQLPEEGLKFMVYLQKENIIDESGMPKERFSAEFPKEGPSILRIQQVVRGDSAAYFCASSPRQRENYGYTFGSGTRLTVV.

This clonotype was seen a handful of times. The DNA of the CDR3 is TGCGCCAGCAGCTACGCCCGGGGAGGCGAGCAGTACTTC. Its protein is CASSYARGGEQYF. The J gene is TRBJ2-7, the V gene TRBV4-1; D may be TRBD2 (6 bases). The germline V gene has CDR1 MGHRA and CDR2 YSYEKL. This CDR3 contains 13 residues. V dropped 5 bases and J dropped 6 bases, with 14 bases sitting between them.

The sample holds a few counts of this clonotype. The chain has TRBV20-1 and TRBJ2-7, with TRBD2 as a possible D gene (6 bases). Germline values: CDR1 DFQATT, CDR2 SNEGSKA (reference sequence). The CDR3 length is 19 residues. V was shortened by 6 bases and J by 1 base, with 31 bases between the two germline ends. CDR3 in DNA: TGCAGTGCAAGGGGCCCGTACACCATGGGGGGAGAGTCTTCCTACGAGCAGTACTTC. It yields the protein CSARGPYTMGGESSYEQYF.

This clonotype was observed many times. The rearrangement joins TRBV28 to TRBJ2-7; the match to TRBD2 covers 7 bases. The CDR3 is 16 residues long. J lost 6 bases, V lost 6 bases, and 17 bases had no gene match. The germline V gene encodes CDR1 MDHEN and CDR2 SYDVKM. Here the CDR3 DNA reads TGTGCCAGCAGGGCCCCCACCGCGCGGGAGCTCGGCGAGCAGTACTTC. Encoded protein: CASRAPTARELGEQYF.

At least ten counts were recorded for this clonotype. The CDR3 is CASRGGGTEAFF. CDR3 DNA: TGTGCCTCCAGGGGGGGCGGCACTGAAGCTTTCTTT. V usage is TRBV13 and J usage is TRBJ1-1, with 7 bases fitting TRBD1. Looked up from germline, CDR1 is PRHDT and CDR2 is FYEKMQ (reference sequence). The ends lost 11 bases at V and 4 bases at J; junction bases unmatched: 7. The CDR3 totals 12 residues.